This T cell receptor (beta chain) was sequenced in a study of PD-1 blockade in classical Hodgkin lymphoma. Study findings and constraints: CD4+ but not CD8+ TCR diversity rose significantly by C4D1. Some patients started nivolumab under 1 year after ASCT, and they were excluded.

On this clone itself: The antigen is not known.

Sequencing was performed with immunoSEQ multiplex PCR; in TCRdb, only in-frame clones are kept and a portion is missing. The sample lists approximately 59,000 clones, approximately 90% occurring once. There was relapse after autologous stem cell transplantation in every patient, and there was variation in brentuximab vedotin exposure. Patients showed best responses of complete response, partial response or progressive disease. V gave up 7 bases and J gave up 3 bases; unmatched junction bases: 18. CDR1 SNHLY and CDR2 FYNNEI come from the germline V gene. This CDR3 comprises 17 residues. The TCR originated in a human donor with classical Hodgkin lymphoma. The chain couples TRBV2 to TRBJ2-7; 7 nucleotides match TRBD1. Sequencing used peripheral blood mononuclear cells (PBMCs), obtained before the second cycle of nivolumab. In nucleotides, the CDR3 is TGTGCCAGCAATGGCCCTCCGAGGACAGGCACCCTCTACGAGCAGTACTTC. It is translated as CASNGPPRTGTLYEQYF.